A single T cell receptor beta chain is shown here with its context. This record belongs to a study of CD8 T cells in Susac syndrome. Study information: When their blood was taken, the Susac syndrome patients had either not yet had any therapy, were taking corticosteroids, or were taking intravenous immunoglobulin alone.

The diagnostic criteria for definite or probable disease, as recently defined, were met by the patients with Susac syndrome. This CDR3 has 14 amino acids. The germline V gene encodes CDR1 MNHEY and CDR2 SVGAGI. Trimming removed 4 bases from V and 0 bases from J, with 9 bases in between. An amount of RNA that ranged from roughly 0.5 to 1 ug was reverse transcribed with random hexamers. TCR beta CDR3 was amplified by immunoSEQ multiplex PCR. This amplification extended across 54 Vbeta and 13 Jbeta segments. Each CDR3 protein gets one entry after TCRdb re-called the immunoSEQ multiplex PCR reads with MiXCR. Of some 160,000 distinct CDR3 sequences listed, approximately 96% are singletons.

The receptor was derived from a human donor with Susac syndrome. What was sequenced was CD4+ T cells from PBMCs. The chain employs TRBV6-5 and TRBJ1-1; no firm D call. The CDR3 here is CASSSLGMNTEAFF. In DNA form, the CDR3 reads TGTGCCAGCAGTTCTCTGGGGATGAACACTGAAGCTTTCTTT.